The T cell receptor (beta chain) described here comes from a study of cytomegalovirus exposure and HLA in healthy donors. Both 60 Vbeta primers and 13 Jbeta primers went into the PCR. Sequencing was performed with immunoSEQ multiplex PCR; in TCRdb, only in-frame clones are kept and a portion is missing. The repertoire holds 150,000 to 200,000 clones, with approximately 81% as singletons. The material sequenced was PBMCs. The receptor was derived from a boy aged 5-17 years in good health and CMV-seronegative.

The CDR3 protein is CASSLYNEQYF. CDR3 sequence (DNA): TGTGCCAGCAGCTTATACAACGAGCAGTACTTC. The J gene is TRBJ2-7, the V gene TRBV13; no reliable D call. Germline V lookup: CDR1 PRHDT, CDR2 FYEKMQ (reference sequence). This CDR3 has 11 amino acids. V was cut by 2 bases and J by 5 bases, with 4 bases left in between.